This T cell receptor (beta chain) was retrieved from a study of T-cell memory formation after mild COVID-19. At the level of the study: Clustering of TCRs was largely donor specific. Study outcomes and limitations: Clones contracting across day 15 to 85 had a balanced CD4/CD8 profile; later expanding clones leaned CD4+.

One entry per CDR3 protein results from TCRdb running MiXCR on the 5' RACE reads. The table shows 250,000 to 350,000 distinct CDR3 sequences, with roughly 16% occurring only once. The germline CDR1 and CDR2 sequences are SGHAT and FQNNGV. J gave up 5 bases and V 1 base, and 9 bases lay outside the gene matches. This CDR3 has 17 amino acids. As for this clonotype: As yet, its antigen is unknown.

Sequencing was done on a sample of PBMCs or a T cell subset sorted from them (not recorded which). This TCR was recovered from a man aged 18 to 35 who had mild COVID-19 (a few samples of this study predate the infection). Cell type and time point are not known. The chain uses TRBV11-2 and TRBJ2-1; 9 bases match TRBD1. CDR3 DNA sequence: TGTGCCAGCAGCTTAGGTATCCGGGACAGGGAGGACAATGAGCAGTTCTTC. Translated, it gives CASSLGIRDREDNEQFF.